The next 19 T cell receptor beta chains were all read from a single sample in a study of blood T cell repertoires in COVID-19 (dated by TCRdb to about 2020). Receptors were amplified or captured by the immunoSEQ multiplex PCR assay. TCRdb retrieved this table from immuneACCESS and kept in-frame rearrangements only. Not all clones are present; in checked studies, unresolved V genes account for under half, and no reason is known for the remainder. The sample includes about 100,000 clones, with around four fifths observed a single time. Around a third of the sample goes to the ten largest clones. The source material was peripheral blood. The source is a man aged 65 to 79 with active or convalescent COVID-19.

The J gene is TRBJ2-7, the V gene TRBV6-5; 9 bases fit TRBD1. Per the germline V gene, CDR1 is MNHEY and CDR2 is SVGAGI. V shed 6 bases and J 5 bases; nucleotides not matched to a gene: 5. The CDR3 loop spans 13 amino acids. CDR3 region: CASRETGGDEQYF. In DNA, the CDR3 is TGTGCCAGCAGGGAGACAGGGGGTGACGAGCAGTACTTC.

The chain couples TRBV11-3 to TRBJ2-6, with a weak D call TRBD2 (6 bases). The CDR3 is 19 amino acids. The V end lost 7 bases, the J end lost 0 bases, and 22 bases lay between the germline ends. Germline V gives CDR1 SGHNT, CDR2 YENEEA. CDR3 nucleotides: TGTGCCAGCACCCCCCGGGGAGGCCAAGCAAGCTCTGGGGCCAACGTCCTGACTTTC. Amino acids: CASTPRGGQASSGANVLTF.

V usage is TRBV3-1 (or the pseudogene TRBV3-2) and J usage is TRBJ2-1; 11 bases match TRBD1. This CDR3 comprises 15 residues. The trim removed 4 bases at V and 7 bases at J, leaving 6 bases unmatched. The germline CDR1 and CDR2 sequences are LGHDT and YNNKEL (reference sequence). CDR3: CASSRGQGANNEQFF. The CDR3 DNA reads TGTGCCAGCAGCCGCGGACAGGGGGCTAATAATGAGCAGTTCTTC.

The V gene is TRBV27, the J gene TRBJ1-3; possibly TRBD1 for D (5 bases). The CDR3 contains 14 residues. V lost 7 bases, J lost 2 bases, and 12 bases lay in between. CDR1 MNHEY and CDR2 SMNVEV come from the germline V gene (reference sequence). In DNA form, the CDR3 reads TGTGCCAGCACCAAATGGGGGGCTGGAAACACCATATATTTT. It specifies CASTKWGAGNTIYF.

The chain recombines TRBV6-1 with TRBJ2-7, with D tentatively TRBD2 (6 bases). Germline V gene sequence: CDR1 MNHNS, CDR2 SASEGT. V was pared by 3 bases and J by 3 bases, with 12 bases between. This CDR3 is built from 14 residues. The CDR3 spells CASSDSGGLYEQYF. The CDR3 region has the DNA TGTGCCAGCAGTGATAGCGGCGGACTCTACGAGCAGTACTTC.

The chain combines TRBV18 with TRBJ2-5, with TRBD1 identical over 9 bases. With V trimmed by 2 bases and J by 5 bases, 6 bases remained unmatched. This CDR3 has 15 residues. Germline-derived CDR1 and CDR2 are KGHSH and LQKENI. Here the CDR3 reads CASSPKQGAGETQYF. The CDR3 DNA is TGTGCCAGCTCACCAAAACAGGGGGCTGGGGAGACCCAGTACTTC.

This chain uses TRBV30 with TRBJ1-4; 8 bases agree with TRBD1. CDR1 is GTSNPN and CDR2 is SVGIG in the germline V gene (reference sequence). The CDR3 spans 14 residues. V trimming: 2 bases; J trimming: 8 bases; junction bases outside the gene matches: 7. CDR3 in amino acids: CAWSRTGLLEKLFF. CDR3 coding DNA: TGTGCCTGGAGTAGGACAGGGTTATTGGAAAAACTGTTTTTT.

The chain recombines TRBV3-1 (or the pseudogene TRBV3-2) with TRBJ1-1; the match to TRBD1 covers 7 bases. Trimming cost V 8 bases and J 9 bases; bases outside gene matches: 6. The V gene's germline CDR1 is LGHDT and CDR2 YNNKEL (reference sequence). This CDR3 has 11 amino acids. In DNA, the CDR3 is TGTGCCAGCGGACAGGCAGGGAAAGCTTTCTTT. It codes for CASGQAGKAFF.

CDR3 DNA sequence: TGTGCCAGCGCCCCTTACAGTATGAACACTGAAGCTTTCTTT. Protein sequence: CASAPYSMNTEAFF. This sequence joins TRBV19 and TRBJ1-1, with D unclear. Germline values: CDR1 LNHDA, CDR2 SQIVND (reference sequence). V was pared by 9 bases and J by 0 bases, with 14 bases between. The length of the CDR3 is 14 residues.

DNA for the CDR3: TGCGCCAGCAGCCAAGGATTCGGACAGGGAACGGACATTCAGTACTTC. It is translated as CASSQGFGQGTDIQYF. V and J are TRBV4-3 and TRBJ2-4, with 8 bases matching TRBD1. J gave up 8 bases and V 1 base, and 10 bases lay outside the gene matches. CDR1 is LGHNA and CDR2 is YSLEER in the germline V gene. This CDR3 is 16 amino acids long.

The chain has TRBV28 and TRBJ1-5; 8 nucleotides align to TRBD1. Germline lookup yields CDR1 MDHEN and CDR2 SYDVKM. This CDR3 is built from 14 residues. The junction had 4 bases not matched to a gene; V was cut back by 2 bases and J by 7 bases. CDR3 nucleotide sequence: TGTGCCAGCAGTTTACAGGGGGCGAGACAGCCCCAGCATTTT. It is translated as CASSLQGARQPQHF.

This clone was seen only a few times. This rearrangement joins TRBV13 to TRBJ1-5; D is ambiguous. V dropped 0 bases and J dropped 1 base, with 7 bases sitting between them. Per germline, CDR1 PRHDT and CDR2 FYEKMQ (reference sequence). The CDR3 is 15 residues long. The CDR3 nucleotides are TGTGCCAGCAGCTTAGGCGGGGTCAGCAATCAGCCCCAGCATTTT. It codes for CASSLGGVSNQPQHF.

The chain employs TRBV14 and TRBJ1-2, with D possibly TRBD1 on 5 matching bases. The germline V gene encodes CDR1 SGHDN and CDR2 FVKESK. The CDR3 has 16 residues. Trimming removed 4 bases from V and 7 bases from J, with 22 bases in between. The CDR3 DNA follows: TGTGCCAGCAGCCTCCAATTTGGGGCAGGTCCAGTTGGCTACACCTTC. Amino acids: CASSLQFGAGPVGYTF.

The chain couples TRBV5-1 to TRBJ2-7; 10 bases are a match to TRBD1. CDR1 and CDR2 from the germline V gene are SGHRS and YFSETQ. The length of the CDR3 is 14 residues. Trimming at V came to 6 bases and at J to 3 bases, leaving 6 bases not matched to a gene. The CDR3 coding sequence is TGCGCCAGCAATGGAGGGACAGGGGTCTACGAGCAGTACTTC. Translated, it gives CASNGGTGVYEQYF.

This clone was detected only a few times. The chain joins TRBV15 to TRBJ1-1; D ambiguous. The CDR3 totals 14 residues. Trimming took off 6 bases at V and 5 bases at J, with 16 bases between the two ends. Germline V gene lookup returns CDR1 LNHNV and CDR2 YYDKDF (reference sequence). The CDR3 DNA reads TGTGCCACCAGAGACGGGAGAATCGGGACTGAAGCTTTCTTT. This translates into CATRDGRIGTEAFF.

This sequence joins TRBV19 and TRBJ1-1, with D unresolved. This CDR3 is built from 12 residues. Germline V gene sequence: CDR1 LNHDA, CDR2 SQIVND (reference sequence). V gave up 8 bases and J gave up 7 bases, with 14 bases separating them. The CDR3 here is CASWKLRGEAFF. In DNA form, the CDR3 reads TGTGCCAGTTGGAAGTTGCGGGGTGAAGCTTTCTTT. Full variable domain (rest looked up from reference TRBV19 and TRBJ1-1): DGGITQSPKYLFRKEGQNVTLSCEQNLNHDAMYWYRQDPGQGLRLIYYSQIVNDFQKGDIAEGYSVSREKKESFPLTVTSAQKNPTAFYLCASWKLRGEAFFGQGTRLTVV.

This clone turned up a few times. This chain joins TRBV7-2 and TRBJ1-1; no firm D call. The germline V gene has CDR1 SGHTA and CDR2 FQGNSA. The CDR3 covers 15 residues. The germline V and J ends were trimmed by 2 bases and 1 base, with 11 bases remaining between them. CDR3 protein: CASSLMGSRNTEAFF. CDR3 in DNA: TGTGCCAGCAGCTTAATGGGCAGTAGGAACACTGAAGCTTTCTTT.

The CDR3 sequence: CASSTQGSSGNTIYF. CDR3 nucleotides: TGTGCCAGCAGCACACAGGGTTCCTCTGGAAACACCATATATTTT. The chain combines TRBV9 with TRBJ1-3; possible D gene TRBD1, 6 bases. The CDR3 covers 15 residues. The V end was cut by 4 bases, the J end by 0 bases, with 11 bases between. The V gene's germline CDR1 is SGDLS and CDR2 YYNGEE.

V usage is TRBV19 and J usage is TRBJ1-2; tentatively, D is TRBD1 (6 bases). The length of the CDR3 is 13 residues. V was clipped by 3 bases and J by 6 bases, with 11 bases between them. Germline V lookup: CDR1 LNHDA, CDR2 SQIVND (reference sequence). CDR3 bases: TGTGCCAGTAGTATTTGGGACACCGATGGCTACACCTTC. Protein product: CASSIWDTDGYTF.